The T cell receptor (beta chain) described here comes from a study of breast tumors, draining lymph nodes, adjacent tissues. Overall study results and limits: Tumor and nontumor repertoires were significantly more similar in luminal-like than in basal-like breast cancer.

Samples came from axillary lymph nodes draining the breast cancer. The CDR3 spans 17 residues. The germline CDR1 and CDR2 sequences are MGHRA and YSYEKL. J lost 2 bases, V lost 0 bases, and 7 bases had no gene match. TCRdb re-derived calls from the multiplex PCR reads in MiXCR, one entry per CDR3 protein. Of about 200,000 distinct CDR3 sequences listed, 31% were seen once; the top ten hold approximately 4.3%. This clonotype was observed many times. Its matching antigen is unknown. Sequencing was carried out using axillary lymph node tissue. This chain links TRBV4-1 with TRBJ2-5; 9 bases match TRBD2. The sequence came from a female donor with breast cancer. Some clones in this sample may be carry-over from other donors' samples. The CDR3 region has the DNA TGCGCCAGCAGCCAAGATTTGGCGGGGGGGCCTCAAGAGACCCAGTACTTC. Its translation is CASSQDLAGGPQETQYF.